The entry below gives a single T cell receptor beta chain sequence along with its context. The antigen is not known. Treatment described: oral pan-JAK inhibitor, 5-10 mg twice daily. The data belong to a study of CD8+ T cells in alopecia areata. Study information: Tofacitinib therapy lasting 6 to 18 months was followed by 6 months off drug. Overall study results and limits: Amid tofacitinib therapy, many expanded lesional clones stayed present in scalp and blood. For patients receiving tofacitinib, scalp clonality and expanded CD8+ clones among the top 100 significantly decreased.

CDR1 is SQVTM and CDR2 is ANQGSEA in the germline V gene. Trimming took 3 bases from V and 10 from J; bases not matched to a gene: 12. The CDR3 has 14 residues. TCR sequencing used cDNA made by reverse transcription of extracted RNA. Libraries were prepared by immunoSEQ multiplex PCR; TCRdb keeps only in-frame clonotypes and omits some of them. The sample carries fewer than 200,000 clones, roughly 62% recorded once. The source is a human donor with alopecia areata. Specimen: CD8+ T cells sorted from blood, collected at week 24, from a patient treated with tofacitinib. V gene TRBV29-1 combines with J gene TRBJ2-5; 9 nucleotides agree with TRBD1. The CDR3 loop is CSVETGGEEKIQYF. The CDR3 nucleotides are TGCAGCGTTGAGACAGGGGGGGAAGAGAAGATCCAGTACTTC.